These 7 T cell receptor beta chains came from one sample sequenced in a study of technical replicates of blood from a handful of donors. Generated by immunoSEQ multiplex PCR, the TCRdb table keeps only in-frame clones and is missing some. The sample has 45,000 to 65,000 clones; around 95% are singletons. Sequencing was performed on T cells isolated from PBMCs. Receptor source: a human donor in good health.

This clone has a single count. The genes are TRBV28 and TRBJ2-4; 7 bases map to TRBD1. Trimming took 3 bases from V and 3 from J; bases not matched to a gene: 11. The CDR3 spans 17 residues. Germline values: CDR1 MDHEN, CDR2 SYDVKM. The CDR3 DNA is TGTGCCAGCAGTTTGTTCACACAGGGGAGTAGCAAAAACATTCAGTACTTC. Translated: CASSLFTQGSSKNIQYF.

V and J are TRBV9 and TRBJ1-4, with 8 bases lining up with TRBD1. Germline CDR1 is SGDLS and CDR2 is YYNGEE. There are 14 residues in the CDR3. J was trimmed by 6 bases and V by 2 bases; bases with no gene match: 3. CDR3 nucleotides: TGTGCCAGCAGCGTGGGACAGGTGGATGAAAAACTGTTTTTT. This sequence encodes CASSVGQVDEKLFF.

The rearrangement joins TRBV15 to TRBJ1-4, with 9 bases identical to TRBD1. V trimming: 5 bases; J trimming: 6 bases; junction bases outside the gene matches: 7. Germline lookup yields CDR1 LNHNV and CDR2 YYDKDF (reference sequence). The CDR3 spans 15 residues. CDR3 amino acids: CATSLDRGWDEKLFF. The CDR3 DNA follows: TGTGCCACCAGCTTGGACAGGGGCTGGGATGAAAAACTGTTTTTT. The complete variable domain, with remaining parts taken from reference TRBV15 and TRBJ1-4, reads DAMVIQNPRYQVTQFGKPVTLSCSQTLNHNVMYWYQQKSSQAPKLLFHYYDKDFNNEADTPDNFQSRRPNTSFCFLDIRSPGLGDTAMYLCATSLDRGWDEKLFFGSGTQLSVL.

V is TRBV9 and J is TRBJ1-5; tentatively, D is TRBD1 (6 bases). The V end was cut by 0 bases, the J end by 0 bases, with 22 bases between. The CDR3 sequence is 20 residues long. Germline V gene lookup returns CDR1 SGDLS and CDR2 YYNGEE. In DNA form, the CDR3 reads TGTGCCAGCAGCGTAGGGGGGAAAAACAGGGAGGGGGATAGCAATCAGCCCCAGCATTTT. Encoded protein: CASSVGGKNREGDSNQPQHF.

This clone was recorded once. The V call is TRBV20-1, the J call TRBJ2-7, with 8 bases lining up with TRBD2. Germline loops: CDR1 DFQATT, CDR2 SNEGSKA (reference sequence). The junction had 2 bases not matched to a gene; V was cut back by 7 bases and J by 3 bases. The CDR3 covers 11 residues. The CDR3 region is CSGAGDYEQYF. The CDR3 region has the DNA TGCAGTGGAGCGGGGGACTACGAGCAGTACTTC.

V usage is TRBV29-1 and J usage is TRBJ2-7; weak D call: TRBD2 (6 bases). CDR1 is SQVTM, CDR2 ANQGSEA, per germline. This CDR3 region has 16 residues. Trimming removed 1 base at V and 3 bases at J, with 19 bases between. In nucleotides, the CDR3 is TGCAGCGTTGAAGTGGCCGGATCTAGCGAGAACTACGAGCAGTACTTC. This codes for CSVEVAGSSENYEQYF.

The chain recombines TRBV29-1 with TRBJ2-7, with 9 bases that match TRBD1. V shed 2 bases, J shed 3 bases, and the junction held 11 bases outside the gene matches. Germline values: CDR1 SQVTM, CDR2 ANQGSEA. The CDR3 has 16 amino acids. The CDR3 here is CSVERGTGLGLYEQYF. CDR3 nucleotide sequence: TGCAGCGTTGAAAGAGGGACAGGGTTAGGACTCTACGAGCAGTACTTC.